This T cell receptor (beta chain) is from a study of regulatory T cells in long-lasting Graves disease. Study results and limitations: With 2,500 to 3,500 shared public clonotypes, persistent patients exceeded new patients, who shared just over 950. Patients whose Graves' disease persisted exhibited lower TCR diversity than those newly diagnosed.

This CDR3 is built from 14 residues. V dropped 5 bases and J dropped 5 bases, with 15 bases sitting between them. Per the germline V gene, CDR1 is SGHAT and CDR2 is FQNNGV. The time point denotes: newly diagnosed GD, antithyroid drugs for less than 3 months. TCR sequences were obtained from RNA taken from PBMCs. Patients were from an endocrinology department in Xi'an, China. This clonotype was seen at least ten times. Its antigen is currently unknown. To make TCR beta libraries, researchers used iRepertoire HTBI primers and Arm-PCR of CDR3 regions. One entry per CDR3 protein, called by TCRdb with MiXCR from the multiplex PCR reads. The sample includes roughly 400,000 distinct CDR3 sequences, 15% of them seen just once. The sample was also linked to a second study, of T cells in Graves' hyperthyroidism and ophthalmopathy. That publication notes: Using the HTBI primer set, a first-round RT-PCR was run on the TCR CDR3.

The material was peripheral blood mononuclear cells (PBMCs), obtained at new diagnosis, from a patient treated with antithyroid drugs. This clonotype was obtained from a woman in her thirties or forties with Graves disease. The rearrangement joins TRBV11-2 to TRBJ2-5; either TRBD1 or TRBD2 may supply D (5 bases each). The CDR3 region has the DNA TGTGCCAGCAGCCCCCGCAGGGAGTGGGAGACCCAGTACTTC. Protein sequence: CASSPRREWETQYF.